A selection of T cell receptor beta chains follows, all from one sample in a study of control samples from healthy donors and cancer patients. This table comes from immunoSEQ multiplex PCR, and its TCRdb copy is limited to in-frame clones, with some not included. The table lists under 55,000 clones, approximately 89% of them singletons. The sequenced sample was PBMCs. Every receptor here comes from a woman between 40 and 50 years old with head and neck cancer. Both conserved end residues are part of each CDR3. The order of the fields is clone size, J gene, D gene, V gene, CDR3 protein, CDR3 DNA. The D gene is left open where the match is weak. A clone size is listed for some rows: how often the clone was seen (once, few, many), or a class if it is expanded.

size: once; J: TRBJ2-3; D: NA; V: TRBV24-1; CDR3: CATSDPFGGNTDTQYF; DNA: TGTGCCACCAGTGACCCCTTTGGCGGGAACACAGATACGCAGTATTTT
size: NA; J: TRBJ2-7; D: NA; V: TRBV5-4; CDR3: CASSSPAGGDEQYF; DNA: TGTGCCAGCAGCTCGCCCGCCGGGGGAGACGAGCAGTACTTC
size: once; J: TRBJ2-3; D: NA; V: TRBV7-3; CDR3: CASSRGQGSDTQYF; DNA: TGTGCCAGCAGTCGGGGGCAGGGCTCAGATACGCAGTATTTT
size: NA; J: TRBJ2-1; D: TRBD2; V: TRBV27; CDR3: CASSLTSGGRMDEQFF; DNA: TGTGCCAGCAGTCTGACTAGCGGGGGCCGCATGGATGAGCAGTTCTTC
size: NA; J: TRBJ1-2; D: TRBD1; V: TRBV30; CDR3: CAWSVLARGSGYTF; DNA: TGTGCCTGGAGTGTACTGGCCAGGGGGAGCGGCTACACCTTC
size: NA; J: TRBJ2-3; D: TRBD2; V: TRBV3-1/TRBV3-2; CDR3: CASSRVSGGRSTDTQYF; DNA: TGTGCCAGCAGCCGTGTGAGTGGCGGGAGAAGCACAGATACGCAGTATTTT
size: NA; J: TRBJ1-2; D: TRBD1; V: TRBV18; CDR3: CASSEGQNYGYTF; DNA: TGTGCCAGCTCAGAGGGACAGAACTATGGCTACACCTTC
size: NA; J: TRBJ1-1; D: TRBD1; V: TRBV7-2; CDR3: CASSLTGGVTEAFF; DNA: TGTGCCAGCAGCCTAACAGGGGGCGTCACCGAAGCTTTCTTT
size: NA; J: TRBJ1-2; D: NA; V: TRBV15; CDR3: CATRSDDVGDYGYTF; DNA: TGTGCCACCAGAAGTGATGACGTGGGAGACTATGGCTACACCTTC
size: NA; J: TRBJ2-7; D: NA; V: TRBV5-1; CDR3: CASSLGYEQYF; DNA: TGCGCCAGCAGCTTGGGTTACGAGCAGTACTTC
size: NA; J: TRBJ2-2; D: NA; V: TRBV12-5; CDR3: CASGLVMPLGGMVTGELFF; DNA: TGTGCTAGTGGTTTGGTGATGCCTTTGGGGGGAATGGTAACCGGGGAGCTGTTTTTT
size: NA; J: TRBJ2-4; D: NA; V: TRBV27; CDR3: CASSLSVRVAKNIQYF; DNA: TGTGCCAGCAGTTTATCAGTGAGGGTGGCCAAAAACATTCAGTACTTC
size: NA; J: TRBJ2-3; D: NA; V: TRBV2; CDR3: CASRLLGDTDTQYF; DNA: TGTGCCAGCAGGCTCTTGGGAGACACAGATACGCAGTATTTT
size: NA; J: TRBJ2-1; D: NA; V: TRBV2; CDR3: CASKGRIYNEQFF; DNA: TGTGCCAGCAAGGGCAGGATTTACAATGAGCAGTTCTTC
size: NA; J: TRBJ2-3; D: TRBD2; V: TRBV5-1; CDR3: CASSLVAGGFDTQYF; DNA: TGCGCCAGCAGCTTGGTAGCGGGAGGTTTCGATACGCAGTATTTT
size: few; J: TRBJ2-2; D: TRBD1; V: TRBV13; CDR3: CASSSAPGQGIGLAGELFF; DNA: TGTGCCAGCAGCTCAGCGCCGGGACAGGGAATAGGGTTGGCCGGGGAGCTGTTTTTT
size: NA; J: TRBJ1-4; D: NA; V: TRBV5-6; CDR3: CASSLDLGGEKLFF; DNA: TGTGCCAGCAGCTTGGACCTGGGAGGAGAAAAACTGTTTTTT
size: NA; J: TRBJ2-1; D: TRBD1; V: TRBV5-5; CDR3: CASRLRGQGTYNEQFF; DNA: TGTGCCAGCAGATTAAGGGGACAGGGAACCTACAATGAGCAGTTCTTC
size: few; J: TRBJ1-1; D: NA; V: TRBV18; CDR3: CASSPTGENTEAFF; DNA: TGTGCCAGCTCACCGACGGGGGAGAACACTGAAGCTTTCTTT
size: NA; J: TRBJ1-2; D: NA; V: TRBV11-2; CDR3: CASSLNWEDGYTF; DNA: TGTGCCAGCAGCTTAAATTGGGAGGATGGCTACACCTTC
size: NA; J: TRBJ1-1; D: NA; V: TRBV3-1/TRBV3-2; CDR3: CASSTRDSPREAFF; DNA: TGTGCCAGCAGCACTAGGGACTCCCCGAGGGAAGCTTTCTTT
size: once; J: TRBJ1-2; D: TRBD1; V: TRBV5-8; CDR3: CASSADRTGEGPLYGYTF; DNA: TGTGCCAGCAGCGCGGATCGGACAGGGGAAGGTCCCCTCTATGGCTACACCTTC
size: once; J: TRBJ2-7; D: TRBD2; V: TRBV2; CDR3: CASRGTSGVYEQYF; DNA: TGTGCCAGCAGGGGGACTAGTGGGGTCTACGAGCAGTACTTC
size: NA; J: TRBJ1-1; D: NA; V: TRBV7-2; CDR3: CASSLDGELHTEAFF; DNA: TGTGCCAGCAGCTTAGATGGAGAATTACACACTGAAGCTTTCTTT
size: NA; J: TRBJ1-1; D: TRBD1; V: TRBV25-1; CDR3: CASSSGVRRGRATEAFF; DNA: TGTGCCAGCAGTAGCGGGGTAAGAAGGGGGCGCGCCACTGAAGCTTTCTTT
size: NA; J: TRBJ2-3; D: TRBD1; V: TRBV9; CDR3: CASSVEAGGGTDTQYF; DNA: TGTGCCAGCAGCGTAGAGGCAGGGGGCGGCACAGATACGCAGTATTTT
size: NA; J: TRBJ1-1; D: NA; V: TRBV7-9; CDR3: CASRSIKGSEAFF; DNA: TGTGCCAGCCGCTCCATCAAGGGGTCTGAAGCTTTCTTT
size: NA; J: TRBJ2-1; D: TRBD1; V: TRBV9; CDR3: CASSVGGQRFYNEQFF; DNA: TGTGCCAGCAGCGTAGGGGGACAGAGATTCTACAATGAGCAGTTCTTC
size: NA; J: TRBJ2-3; D: TRBD1; V: TRBV14; CDR3: CASSQGGGGADTQYF; DNA: TGTGCCAGCAGCCAAGGAGGGGGCGGCGCAGATACGCAGTATTTT
size: once; J: TRBJ2-1; D: NA; V: TRBV3-1/TRBV3-2; CDR3: CASSQETGSYNEQFF; DNA: TGTGCCAGCAGCCAAGAGACGGGATCTTACAATGAGCAGTTCTTC
size: NA; J: TRBJ2-3; D: NA; V: TRBV4-2; CDR3: CASSRRSTGGSTDTQYF; DNA: TGTGCCAGCAGCCGGCGGAGCACCGGCGGGAGCACAGATACGCAGTATTTT
size: once; J: TRBJ1-2; D: NA; V: TRBV27; CDR3: CARVTWDGYTF; DNA: TGTGCCAGGGTGACATGGGATGGCTACACCTTC
size: NA; J: TRBJ2-5; D: TRBD2; V: TRBV7-2; CDR3: CASSSRGAGGRETQYF; DNA: TGTGCCAGCAGCTCCAGAGGGGCGGGAGGGCGAGAGACCCAGTACTTC
size: NA; J: TRBJ2-5; D: NA; V: TRBV12-3/TRBV12-4; CDR3: CASTLWETQYF; DNA: TGTGCCAGCACCCTCTGGGAGACCCAGTACTTC
size: NA; J: TRBJ1-5; D: NA; V: TRBV19; CDR3: CASSITSNQPQHF; DNA: TGTGCCAGTAGTATTACAAGCAATCAGCCCCAGCATTTT
size: once; J: TRBJ1-4; D: NA; V: TRBV5-1; CDR3: CASSAPLGATNEKLFF; DNA: TGCGCCAGCAGCGCTCCCCTAGGGGCAACTAATGAAAAACTGTTTTTT
size: NA; J: TRBJ1-2; D: NA; V: TRBV25-1; CDR3: CASMTGLYGYTF; DNA: TGTGCCAGCATGACGGGCCTGTATGGCTACACCTTC
size: NA; J: TRBJ1-1; D: NA; V: TRBV15; CDR3: CATSRDMKNTEAFF; DNA: TGTGCCACCAGCAGAGATATGAAGAACACTGAAGCTTTCTTT
size: NA; J: TRBJ2-2; D: TRBD2; V: TRBV29-1; CDR3: CSASWTSGEYTGELFF; DNA: TGCAGCGCCTCCTGGACTAGCGGGGAGTACACCGGGGAGCTGTTTTTT
size: few; J: TRBJ2-7; D: TRBD2; V: TRBV5-4; CDR3: CASSWTSGRSEQYF; DNA: TGTGCCAGCAGCTGGACTAGCGGGAGAAGCGAGCAGTACTTC
size: NA; J: TRBJ1-2; D: TRBD1; V: TRBV6-6; CDR3: CASSSTGQAYGYTF; DNA: TGTGCCAGCAGCTCAACTGGACAGGCGTATGGCTACACCTTC
size: NA; J: TRBJ2-7; D: TRBD2; V: TRBV28; CDR3: CASSSGGRAFHEQYF; DNA: TGTGCCAGCAGTTCGGGGGGGAGGGCGTTTCACGAGCAGTACTTC
size: NA; J: TRBJ2-1; D: NA; V: TRBV5-1; CDR3: CASSLVVGNEQFF; DNA: TGCGCCAGCAGCTTGGTTGTGGGCAATGAGCAGTTCTTC
size: NA; J: TRBJ2-5; D: NA; V: TRBV5-6; CDR3: CASSLPGQGETQYF; DNA: TGTGCCAGCAGCTTGCCAGGGCAGGGAGAGACCCAGTACTTC
size: NA; J: TRBJ1-5; D: NA; V: TRBV6-5; CDR3: CASSNPGNNQPQHF; DNA: TGTGCCAGCAGTAACCCGGGGAACAATCAGCCCCAGCATTTT
size: once; J: TRBJ2-1; D: TRBD1; V: TRBV29-1; CDR3: CSGGFRGFYNEQFF; DNA: TGCAGCGGGGGGTTCAGGGGGTTCTACAATGAGCAGTTCTTC
size: NA; J: TRBJ1-3; D: NA; V: TRBV19; CDR3: CASSIGRPGGNTIYF; DNA: TGTGCCAGTAGTATTGGCAGGCCCGGGGGAAACACCATATATTTT
size: NA; J: TRBJ2-2; D: NA; V: TRBV10-1; CDR3: CASSESGSGELFF; DNA: TGCGCCAGCAGTGAGTCGGGTAGCGGGGAGCTGTTTTTT
size: few; J: TRBJ1-2; D: TRBD1; V: TRBV19; CDR3: CASSNVEDRVGGYTF; DNA: TGTGCCAGTAGTAATGTGGAGGACAGGGTGGGAGGCTACACCTTC
size: NA; J: TRBJ2-7; D: NA; V: TRBV5-1; CDR3: CASSSISKPYEQYF; DNA: TGCGCCAGCAGCTCGATTAGTAAACCCTACGAGCAGTACTTC
size: once; J: TRBJ2-7; D: TRBD1; V: TRBV27; CDR3: CASSSNLFRTGALGEQYF; DNA: TGTGCCAGCAGTTCGAACCTGTTTAGGACAGGGGCGTTGGGCGAGCAGTACTTC
size: NA; J: TRBJ1-1; D: NA; V: TRBV27; CDR3: CASSFQGWNTEAFF; DNA: TGTGCCAGCAGTTTTCAGGGATGGAACACTGAAGCTTTCTTT
size: few; J: TRBJ2-5; D: NA; V: TRBV19; CDR3: CASSPDRAGSETQYF; DNA: TGTGCCAGTAGTCCTGACAGGGCCGGGAGCGAGACCCAGTACTTC
size: few; J: TRBJ1-1; D: NA; V: TRBV19; CDR3: CASSRAGRNTEAFF; DNA: TGTGCCAGTAGTAGGGCAGGGAGGAACACTGAAGCTTTCTTT
size: once; J: TRBJ2-7; D: NA; V: TRBV5-1; CDR3: CASSPRTDIYEQYF; DNA: TGCGCCAGCAGCCCCAGGACTGATATCTACGAGCAGTACTTC
size: NA; J: TRBJ2-1; D: NA; V: TRBV5-5; CDR3: CASSLIRQYNEQFF; DNA: TGTGCCAGCAGCTTGATCCGCCAATACAATGAGCAGTTCTTC
size: NA; J: TRBJ2-7; D: TRBD2; V: TRBV24-1; CDR3: CATSDPGTSGSGEQYF; DNA: TGTGCCACCAGTGATCCCGGGACTAGCGGCTCGGGTGAGCAGTACTTC